The 11 T cell receptor beta chains presented below share a single source sample, sequenced in a study of control samples from healthy donors and cancer patients. Sequencing was performed with immunoSEQ multiplex PCR; in TCRdb, only in-frame clones are kept and a portion is missing. The data contain approximately 180,000 clones, 75% to 95% of them singletons. Sequencing was done on a sample of blood. The receptor source for this set is a woman between 40 and 50 years old in good health.

The rearrangement uses TRBV19 and TRBJ1-5; TRBD1 agrees at 8 bases. The length of the CDR3 is 15 residues. Germline CDR1 LNHDA, CDR2 SQIVND (reference sequence). Trimming at V came to 5 bases and at J to 0 bases, leaving 3 bases not matched to a gene. This CDR3 reads CASSQQGVSNQPQHF. The CDR3 coding sequence is TGTGCCAGTAGTCAACAGGGGGTTAGCAATCAGCCCCAGCATTTT.

V usage is TRBV27 and J usage is TRBJ1-2; 8 nucleotides match TRBD1. Germline loops: CDR1 MNHEY, CDR2 SMNVEV (reference sequence). The J segment lost 3 bases and the V segment lost 6 bases, leaving 6 bases of the junction unmatched. The length of the CDR3 is 14 residues. The CDR3: CASSRTGRDYGYTF. The CDR3, as DNA: TGTGCCAGCAGCAGGACAGGGAGGGACTATGGCTACACCTTC.

The V call is TRBV14, the J call TRBJ1-2; TRBD1 aligns across 8 bases. The V and J ends lost 3 bases and 14 bases, in that order; junction bases with no gene match: 8. The CDR3 is 12 residues long. Germline CDR1 SGHDN, CDR2 FVKESK. The DNA of the CDR3 is TGTGCCAGCAGCCATATGGACAGGGCTGGGACCTTC. Translated: CASSHMDRAGTF. The full variable domain, with the rest looked up from reference TRBV14 and TRBJ1-2, is EAGVTQFPSHSVIEKGQTVTLRCDPISGHDNLYWYRRVMGKEIKFLLHFVKESKQDESGMPNNRFLAERTGGTYSTLKVQPAELEDSGVYFCASSHMDRAGTFGSGTRLTVV.

This chain uses TRBV9 with TRBJ2-1; weak D call: TRBD2 (6 bases). V lost 3 bases to trimming and J lost 6 bases, with 10 bases between them. Germline CDR1 SGDLS, CDR2 YYNGEE. The CDR3 is 13 amino acids. The CDR3 DNA sequence: TGTGCCAGCAGCGACGGGAGCTCCAATGAGCAGTTCTTC. As protein: CASSDGSSNEQFF.

V gene TRBV11-2 combines with J gene TRBJ2-6; possibly TRBD2 for D (7 bases). Germline CDR1 and CDR2: SGHAT and FQNNGV. The CDR3 runs 18 residues. Trimming pared 0 bases from V and 0 bases from J, leaving 12 bases between. CDR3 DNA: TGTGCCAGCAGCTTAGAGGGGGGGCTGATCTCTGGGGCCAACGTCCTGACTTTC. Amino acids: CASSLEGGLISGANVLTF.

The V and J genes are TRBV4-1 and TRBJ1-5; TRBD1 matches at 8 bases. Germline V gene sequence: CDR1 MGHRA, CDR2 YSYEKL. V was pared by 0 bases and J by 4 bases, with 2 bases of the junction left unmatched. There are 15 residues in the CDR3. Here the CDR3 reads CASSQDRTGNQPQHF. The CDR3 DNA is TGCGCCAGCAGCCAAGATAGGACAGGGAATCAGCCCCAGCATTTT.

This clone was recorded once. The chain has TRBV6-5 and TRBJ2-5; no reliable D call. The CDR3 has 15 amino acids. V was clipped by 5 bases and J by 5 bases, with 18 bases between them. Germline V gene data show CDR1 as MNHEY and CDR2 as SVGAGI. The CDR3 nucleotides are TGTGCCAGCAGTCGACTCGGACCCATGGGGGAGACCCAGTACTTC. Its translation: CASSRLGPMGETQYF.

The rearrangement uses TRBV11-2 and TRBJ2-7; 7 positions match TRBD2. CDR3 length: 14 amino acids. V lost 5 bases, J lost 0 bases, and 4 bases stayed unmatched. CDR1 and CDR2 (germline): SGHAT, FQNNGV. CDR3 sequence: CASSPRGSSYEQYF. Written as DNA, the CDR3 is TGTGCCAGCAGCCCGCGGGGGAGCTCCTACGAGCAGTACTTC. The full variable domain, rest sourced from reference TRBV11-2 and TRBJ2-7, is EAGVAQSPRYKIIEKRQSVAFWCNPISGHATLYWYQQILGQGPKLLIQFQNNGVVDDSQLPKDRFSAERLKGVDSTLKIQPAKLEDSAVYLCASSPRGSSYEQYFGPGTRLTVT.

The chain has TRBV6-5 and TRBJ2-2, with TRBD1 matching over 8 bases. This CDR3 has 15 residues. The J segment lost 0 bases and the V segment lost 7 bases, leaving 4 bases of the junction unmatched. Germline CDR1 is MNHEY and CDR2 is SVGAGI. The CDR3 nucleotides read TGTGCCAGCAAATCACAGGGGGCGAACACCGGGGAGCTGTTTTTT. Amino acid sequence: CASKSQGANTGELFF.

A word on this clone: Sequence at one end of the junction differs from germline and may be a read error. The V and J genes are TRBV2 and TRBJ1-1, with D possibly TRBD1 on 6 matching bases. The germline V gene encodes CDR1 SNHLY and CDR2 FYNNEI. CDR3 length: 11 amino acids. The chain's CDR3 is CASSPGGQTLF. The CDR3 bases are TGTGCCAGCAGTCCGGGGGGGCAAACCCTCTTT.

The chain joins TRBV29-1 to TRBJ2-3; 9 positions agree with TRBD2. Trimming at V came to 4 bases and at J to 1 base, leaving 9 bases not matched to a gene. CDR1 SQVTM and CDR2 ANQGSEA come from the germline V gene. This CDR3 has 16 amino acids. For the CDR3, the DNA is TGCAGCGTTGCTGGCGGGGGGGGGATGCGCACAGATACGCAGTATTTT. Encoded protein: CSVAGGGGMRTDTQYF.